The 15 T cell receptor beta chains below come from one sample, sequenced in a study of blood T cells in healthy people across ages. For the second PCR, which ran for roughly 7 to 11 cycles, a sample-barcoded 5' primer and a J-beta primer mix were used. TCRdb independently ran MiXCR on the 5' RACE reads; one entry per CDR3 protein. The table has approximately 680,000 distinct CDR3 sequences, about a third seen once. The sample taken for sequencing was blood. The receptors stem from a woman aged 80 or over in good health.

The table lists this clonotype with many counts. In DNA, the CDR3 is TGTGCCAGCAGTTACGACCTCAGTTATTCACCCCTCCACTTT. It is translated as CASSYDLSYSPLHF. V usage is TRBV6-6 and J usage is TRBJ1-6; no definite D call. The V gene lost 2 bases and the J gene lost 8 bases, with 10 bases spanning the gap. Germline CDR1 reads MNHNY; CDR2 reads SVGAGI (reference sequence). The CDR3 extends over 14 amino acids.

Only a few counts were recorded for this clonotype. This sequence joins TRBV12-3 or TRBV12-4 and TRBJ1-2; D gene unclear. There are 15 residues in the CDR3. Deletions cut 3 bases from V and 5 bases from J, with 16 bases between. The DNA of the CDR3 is TGTGCCAGCAGTTTGACGGGTCGGAGATCTTATGGCTACACCTTC. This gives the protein CASSLTGRRSYGYTF.

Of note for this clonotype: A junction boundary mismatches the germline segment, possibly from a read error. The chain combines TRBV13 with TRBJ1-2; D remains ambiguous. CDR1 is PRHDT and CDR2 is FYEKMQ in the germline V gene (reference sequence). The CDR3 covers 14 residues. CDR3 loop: CASSLGTDNYGYTF. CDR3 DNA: TGCGCCAGCAGCTTAGGCACCGATAACTATGGCTACACCTTC.

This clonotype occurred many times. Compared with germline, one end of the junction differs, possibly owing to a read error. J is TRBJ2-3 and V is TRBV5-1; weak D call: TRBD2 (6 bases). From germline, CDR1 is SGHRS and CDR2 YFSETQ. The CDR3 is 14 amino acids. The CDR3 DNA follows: TGTGCCAGCAGCCTACGGGACTCCACAGATACGCAGTATTTT. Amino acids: CASSLRDSTDTQYF.

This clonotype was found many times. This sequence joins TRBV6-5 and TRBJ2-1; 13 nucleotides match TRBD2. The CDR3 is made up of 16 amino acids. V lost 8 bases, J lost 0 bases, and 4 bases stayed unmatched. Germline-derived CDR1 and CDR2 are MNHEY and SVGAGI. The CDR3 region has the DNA TGTGCCAGCCGGGGACTAGCGGGAAGCTCCTACAATGAGCAGTTCTTC. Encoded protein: CASRGLAGSSYNEQFF.

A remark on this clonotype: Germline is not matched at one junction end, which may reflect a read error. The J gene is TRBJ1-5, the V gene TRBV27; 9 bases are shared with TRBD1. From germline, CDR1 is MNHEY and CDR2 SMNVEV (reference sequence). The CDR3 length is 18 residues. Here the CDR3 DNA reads TGTACCAGCAGTCTTCATTTCCCGGGACAGGGAATACATCAGCCCCAGCATTTT. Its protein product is CTSSLHFPGQGIHQPQHF.

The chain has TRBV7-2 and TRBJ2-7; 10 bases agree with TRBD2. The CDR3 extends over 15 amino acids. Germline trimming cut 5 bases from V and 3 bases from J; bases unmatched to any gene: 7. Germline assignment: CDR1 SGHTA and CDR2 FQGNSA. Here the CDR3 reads CASSKRTSGNYEQYF. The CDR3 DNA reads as TGTGCCAGCAGCAAAAGGACTAGCGGAAACTACGAGCAGTACTTC. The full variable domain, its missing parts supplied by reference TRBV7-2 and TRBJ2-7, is GAGVSQSPSNKVTEKGKDVELRCDPISGHTALYWYRQSLGQGLEFLIYFQGNSAPDKSGLPSDRFSAERTGGSVSTLTIQRTQQEDSAVYLCASSKRTSGNYEQYFGPGTRLTVT.

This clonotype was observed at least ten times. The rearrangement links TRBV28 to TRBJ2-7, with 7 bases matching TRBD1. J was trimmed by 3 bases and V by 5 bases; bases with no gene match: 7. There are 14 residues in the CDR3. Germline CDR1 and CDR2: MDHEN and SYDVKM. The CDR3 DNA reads TGTGCCAGCAGTGCCTCCAGGGGGTACTACGAGCAGTACTTC. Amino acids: CASSASRGYYEQYF.

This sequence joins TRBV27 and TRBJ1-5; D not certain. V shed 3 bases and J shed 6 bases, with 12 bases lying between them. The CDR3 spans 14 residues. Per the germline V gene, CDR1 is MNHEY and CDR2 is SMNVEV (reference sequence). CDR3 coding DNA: TGTGCCAGCAGTTTTTTCCCATTCGGTCAGCCCCAGCATTTT. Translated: CASSFFPFGQPQHF.

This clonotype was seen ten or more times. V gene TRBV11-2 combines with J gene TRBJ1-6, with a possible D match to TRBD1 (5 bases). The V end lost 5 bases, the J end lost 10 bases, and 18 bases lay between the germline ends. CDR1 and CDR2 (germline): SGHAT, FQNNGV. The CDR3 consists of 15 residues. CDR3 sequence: CASSVGTANGSPLHF. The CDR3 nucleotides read TGTGCCAGCAGCGTGGGGACGGCAAATGGGTCACCCCTCCACTTT.

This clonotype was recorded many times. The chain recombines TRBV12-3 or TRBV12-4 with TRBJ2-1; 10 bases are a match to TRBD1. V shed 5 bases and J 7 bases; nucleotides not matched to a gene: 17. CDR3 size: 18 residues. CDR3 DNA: TGTGCCAGCAGTGTTCTGACTCTGCGGGACAGGGGTATGAATGAGCAGTTCTTC. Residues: CASSVLTLRDRGMNEQFF.

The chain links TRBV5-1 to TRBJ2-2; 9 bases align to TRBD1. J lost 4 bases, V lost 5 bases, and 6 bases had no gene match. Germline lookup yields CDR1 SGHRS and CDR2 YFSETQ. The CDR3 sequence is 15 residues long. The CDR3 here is CASSPWTGATGELFF. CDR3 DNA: TGCGCCAGCAGTCCTTGGACAGGGGCCACCGGGGAGCTGTTTTTT.

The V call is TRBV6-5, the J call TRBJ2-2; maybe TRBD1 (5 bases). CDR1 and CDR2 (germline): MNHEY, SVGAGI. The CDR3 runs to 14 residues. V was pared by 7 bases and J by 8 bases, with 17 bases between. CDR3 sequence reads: CASTWSQGVGELFF. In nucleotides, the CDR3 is TGTGCCAGCACCTGGAGCCAGGGTGTTGGGGAGCTGTTTTTT.

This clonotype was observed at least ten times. The CDR3 region has the DNA TGTGCCAGCCGGCTAGCGGGGGGGAAACACAATGAGCAGTTCTTC. This translates into CASRLAGGKHNEQFF. V usage is TRBV12-3 or TRBV12-4 and J usage is TRBJ2-1, with 12 positions matching TRBD2. V dropped 8 bases and J dropped 5; count of bases not matched to a gene: 7. CDR3 length: 15 residues.

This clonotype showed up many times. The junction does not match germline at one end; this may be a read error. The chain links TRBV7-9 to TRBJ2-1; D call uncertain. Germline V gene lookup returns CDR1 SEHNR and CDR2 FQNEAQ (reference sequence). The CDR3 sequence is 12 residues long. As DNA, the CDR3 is TGTGCCACCAGCCCCAACCGCCGTGAGCAGTTCTTC. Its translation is CATSPNRREQFF.